This is a list of T cell receptor beta chains from one sample in a study of cytomegalovirus exposure and HLA in healthy donors. The table came from immunoSEQ multiplex PCR; TCRdb's copy has only in-frame clones and leaves some out. The sample holds some 140,000 clones, around 84% seen once. The sample comprised PBMCs. Receptor source: a human donor in good health. The CDR3 runs from the conserved cysteine through the conserved F or W. Fields, in order: V gene, J gene, D gene, clone size, CDR3 protein, CDR3 DNA. D genes are given only for firm matches. Some rows mark clone size as missing; the rest say once, few, many or name a class of expanded clone.

>TRBV19|TRBJ1-4|.|once
CASREGGATNSEKLFF
TGTGCCAGTAGAGAAGGGGGGGCCACGAATTCTGAAAAACTGTTTTTT
>TRBV30|TRBJ1-2|TRBD1|.
CADRGQGALGYTF
TGTGCCGACCGAGGACAGGGGGCTTTGGGCTACACCTTC
>TRBV6-5|TRBJ1-4|TRBD1|.
CASSYSGQADEKLFF
TGTGCCAGCAGTTACTCGGGACAGGCAGATGAAAAACTGTTTTTT
>TRBV27|TRBJ2-7|TRBD2|.
CASSLSSGWSEQYF
TGTGCCAGCAGTTTATCTAGCGGGTGGTCCGAGCAGTACTTC
>TRBV2|TRBJ1-5|.|few
CASRTGNQPQHF
TGTGCCAGCAGGACAGGTAATCAGCCCCAGCATTTT
>TRBV30|TRBJ2-5|.|.
CAWKDRQETQYF
TGTGCCTGGAAAGACAGACAAGAGACCCAGTACTTC
>TRBV10-1|TRBJ2-7|TRBD1|.
CASSESVLNGQAPPYEQYF
TGCGCCAGCAGTGAGTCGGTATTAAATGGACAGGCACCTCCCTACGAGCAGTACTTC
>TRBV7-8|TRBJ1-2|TRBD1|.
CASSSSDRGLSYGYTF
TGTGCCAGCAGCTCCTCCGACAGGGGGCTGTCCTATGGCTACACCTTC
>TRBV11-2|TRBJ1-2|.|once
CASTLQGHDGYTF
TGTGCCAGCACCCTTCAGGGTCACGATGGCTACACCTTC
>TRBV9|TRBJ2-7|TRBD1|.
CASSPTGGDRGTYEQYF
TGTGCCAGCAGCCCTACGGGAGGGGACAGGGGGACCTACGAGCAGTACTTC
>TRBV7-2|TRBJ1-2|.|.
CASSPQTTGWGGYTF
TGTGCCAGCAGCCCACAGACCACAGGGTGGGGTGGCTACACCTTC
>TRBV5-1|TRBJ2-7|.|.
CASSLGAGVTYEQYF
TGCGCCAGCAGCTTGGGGGCAGGGGTCACCTACGAGCAGTACTTC
>TRBV5-1|TRBJ2-2|.|.
CASSPLPQNTGELFF
TGCGCCAGCAGCCCTCTCCCCCAGAATACCGGGGAGCTGTTTTTT
>TRBV7-9|TRBJ2-4|.|.
CASSLGGGDLAKNIQYF
TGTGCCAGCAGCTTAGGTGGGGGCGATCTAGCCAAAAACATTCAGTACTTC
>TRBV9|TRBJ2-7|.|.
CASSVGGGLSFYEQYF
TGTGCCAGCAGCGTAGGGGGCGGACTAAGTTTTTACGAGCAGTACTTC
>TRBV5-1|TRBJ1-5|.|.
CASSPTGTTNQPQHF
TGCGCCAGCAGCCCAACCGGGACTACTAATCAGCCCCAGCATTTT
>TRBV18|TRBJ1-2|.|few
CASSAGRNYGYTF
TGTGCCAGCTCAGCGGGACGGAACTATGGCTACACCTTC
>TRBV12-5|TRBJ2-7|TRBD1|once
CASGGYRFRTGIYEQYF
TGTGCTAGTGGTGGATACCGCTTTCGGACAGGGATCTACGAGCAGTACTTC
>TRBV10-1|TRBJ2-7|.|.
CASSESASPYEQYF
TGCGCCAGCAGTGAGTCGGCTAGTCCCTACGAGCAGTACTTC
>TRBV30|TRBJ2-7|TRBD1|.
CAWGQGAPYEQYF
TGTGCCTGGGGACAGGGGGCACCCTACGAGCAGTACTTC
>TRBV27|TRBJ1-1|.|.
CASSLSIRTRSEAFF
TGTGCCAGCAGTTTATCGATTCGTACCCGGAGTGAAGCTTTCTTT
>TRBV12-5|TRBJ1-3|.|.
CASGLSSSGNTIYF
TGTGCTAGTGGCCTATCGAGCTCTGGAAACACCATATATTTT
>TRBV5-1|TRBJ2-7|TRBD2|once
CASRRTSGMYEQYF
TGCGCCAGCAGGAGGACTAGCGGGATGTACGAGCAGTACTTC
>TRBV18|TRBJ1-6|TRBD1|.
CASSPLVGQSTGSLHF
TGTGCCAGCTCACCATTGGTGGGACAGTCAACCGGGTCCCTCCACTTT
>TRBV7-3|TRBJ2-3|.|.
CASSVRGTDTQYF
TGTGCCAGCAGCGTTCGAGGCACAGATACGCAGTATTTT
>TRBV7-2|TRBJ2-3|.|.
CASSLRVVGAVTDTQYF
TGTGCCAGCAGCTTAAGGGTAGTGGGGGCCGTCACAGATACGCAGTATTTT
>TRBV6-5|TRBJ1-2|.|.
CASSDGGRDYGYTF
TGTGCCAGCAGTGACGGGGGGCGCGATTATGGCTACACCTTC
>TRBV5-1|TRBJ2-1|TRBD1|.
CASSPNAGGNEQFF
TGCGCCAGCAGCCCAAATGCAGGGGGCAATGAGCAGTTCTTC
>TRBV27|TRBJ2-3|.|.
CASSPQFLGSDTQYF
TGTGCCAGCAGCCCACAGTTTCTTGGCTCAGATACGCAGTATTTT
>TRBV18|TRBJ1-5|TRBD1|.
CASSPSTGAIQPQHF
TGTGCCAGCTCACCATCGACAGGGGCTATACAGCCCCAGCATTTT
>TRBV5-1|TRBJ2-1|.|.
CASSLISSSGGEQFF
TGCGCCAGCAGCTTAATTTCCTCATCCGGCGGTGAGCAGTTCTTC
>TRBV7-2|TRBJ2-1|TRBD2|.
CASSLGREWNEQFF
TGTGCCAGCAGCTTAGGGCGGGAGTGGAATGAGCAGTTCTTC
>TRBV15|TRBJ2-3|TRBD2|.
CATGGTSGTQYF
TGTGCCACCGGGGGAACTAGCGGAACGCAGTATTTT
>TRBV30|TRBJ2-4|.|.
CAWSVSRVTKNIQYF
TGTGCCTGGAGTGTATCGAGGGTGACCAAAAACATTCAGTACTTC
>TRBV30|TRBJ1-5|.|.
CAWSLARPSREGQPQHF
TGTGCCTGGAGTCTAGCCCGCCCCTCTAGGGAGGGTCAGCCCCAGCATTTT
>TRBV27|TRBJ2-1|TRBD1|.
CASSLGQGAYNEQFF
TGTGCCAGCAGTTTAGGACAGGGGGCCTACAATGAGCAGTTCTTC
>TRBV5-8|TRBJ2-7|.|.
CASSLNRGSDFNEQYF
TGTGCCAGCAGCCTAAATAGGGGCTCGGATTTTAACGAGCAGTACTTC
>TRBV4-2|TRBJ2-2|TRBD2|.
CASSQLAGFTGELFF
TGTGCCAGCAGCCAACTAGCGGGCTTCACCGGGGAGCTGTTTTTT
>TRBV28|TRBJ2-1|TRBD2|.
CASSLWTSGTKGEQFF
TGTGCCAGCAGTTTATGGACTAGCGGGACGAAAGGGGAGCAGTTCTTC
>TRBV6-5|TRBJ2-5|.|once
CASSYSSQETQYF
TGTGCCAGCAGTTACTCGAGTCAAGAGACCCAGTACTTC
>TRBV28|TRBJ1-4|.|.
CASSRTWGGNEKLFF
TGTGCCAGCAGTCGGACATGGGGCGGTAATGAAAAACTGTTTTTT
>TRBV28|TRBJ1-5|TRBD1|.
CASRPGQAYQPQHF
TGTGCCAGCAGACCTGGACAGGCTTATCAGCCCCAGCATTTT
>TRBV5-1|TRBJ1-5|TRBD1|.
CASSPNPGQGLDNQPQHF
TGCGCCAGCAGCCCAAACCCGGGACAGGGTTTAGACAATCAGCCCCAGCATTTT
>TRBV6-5|TRBJ1-2|.|.
CASRQVGAGGYTF
TGTGCCAGCAGGCAGGTTGGCGCGGGGGGCTACACCTTC
>TRBV29-1|TRBJ2-7|.|.
CSVAGNTGLYPYEQYF
TGCAGCGTGGCAGGGAATACAGGCCTATACCCCTACGAGCAGTACTTC
>TRBV4-3|TRBJ2-5|TRBD2|.
CASSQEFLAGGTQETQYF
TGCGCCAGCAGCCAAGAATTTCTAGCGGGGGGTACACAAGAGACCCAGTACTTC
>TRBV19|TRBJ1-2|.|.
CASSQRPTGYGYTF
TGTGCCAGTAGCCAGAGGCCGACTGGGTATGGCTACACCTTC
>TRBV28|TRBJ1-2|TRBD1|.
CASSRTSDRASRGYTF
TGTGCCAGCAGCCGAACCTCGGACAGGGCAAGCAGGGGCTACACCTTC
>TRBV18|TRBJ2-5|TRBD2|.
CASSLLAEQETQYF
TGTGCCAGCTCTCTACTAGCGGAGCAAGAGACCCAGTACTTC
>TRBV2|TRBJ2-1|TRBD2|.
CASSEDPSGVSEQFF
TGTGCCAGCAGTGAAGATCCTAGCGGGGTGAGTGAGCAGTTCTTC
>TRBV19|TRBJ2-1|TRBD2|few
CASKRGLADRNEQFF
TGTGCCAGTAAGAGGGGACTAGCCGACCGCAATGAGCAGTTCTTC
>TRBV28|TRBJ1-2|.|few
CASSRTELHGYTF
TGTGCCAGTTCGAGGACAGAACTACATGGCTACACCTTC
>TRBV7-2|TRBJ2-7|.|.
CASSLWENSYEQYF
TGTGCCAGCAGCTTATGGGAGAATAGCTACGAGCAGTACTTC